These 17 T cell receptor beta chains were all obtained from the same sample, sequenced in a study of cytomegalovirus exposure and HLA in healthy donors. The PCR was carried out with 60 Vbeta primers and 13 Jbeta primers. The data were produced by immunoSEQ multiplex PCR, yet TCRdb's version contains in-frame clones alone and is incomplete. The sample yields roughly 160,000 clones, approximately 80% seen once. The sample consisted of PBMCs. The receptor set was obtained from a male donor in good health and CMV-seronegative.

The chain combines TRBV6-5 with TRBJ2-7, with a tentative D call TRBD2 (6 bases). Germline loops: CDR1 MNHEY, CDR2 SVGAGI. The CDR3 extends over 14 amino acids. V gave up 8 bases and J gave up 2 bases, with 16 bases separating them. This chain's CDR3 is CASRAGRRPYEQYF. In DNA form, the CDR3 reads TGTGCCAGCCGCGCGGGACGCCGACCCTACGAGCAGTACTTC.

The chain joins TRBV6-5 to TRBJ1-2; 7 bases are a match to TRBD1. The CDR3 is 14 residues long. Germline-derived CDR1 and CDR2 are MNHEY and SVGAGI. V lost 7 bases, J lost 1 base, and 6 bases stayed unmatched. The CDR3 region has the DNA TGTGCCAGCAAATGGCAGGGGGATAACTATGGCTACACCTTC. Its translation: CASKWQGDNYGYTF.

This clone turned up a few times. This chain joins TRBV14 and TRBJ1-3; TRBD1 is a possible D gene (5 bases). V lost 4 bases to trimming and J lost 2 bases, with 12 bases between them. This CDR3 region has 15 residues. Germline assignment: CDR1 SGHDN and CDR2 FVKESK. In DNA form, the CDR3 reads TGTGCCAGCAGCCCATCGACAGAGACTGGAAACACCATATATTTT. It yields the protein CASSPSTETGNTIYF.

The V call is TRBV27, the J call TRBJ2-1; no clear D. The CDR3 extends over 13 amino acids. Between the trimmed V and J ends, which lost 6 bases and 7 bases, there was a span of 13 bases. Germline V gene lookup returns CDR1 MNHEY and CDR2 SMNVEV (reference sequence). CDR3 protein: CASSLRGRNEQFF. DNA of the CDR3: TGTGCCAGCAGCCTACGCGGCAGAAATGAGCAGTTCTTC.

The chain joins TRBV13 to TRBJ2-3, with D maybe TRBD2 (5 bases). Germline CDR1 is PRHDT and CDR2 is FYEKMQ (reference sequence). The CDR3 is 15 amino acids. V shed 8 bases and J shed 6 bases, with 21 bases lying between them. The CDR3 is CASGTSVGFGDTQYF. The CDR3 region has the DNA TGTGCCAGCGGAACTAGTGTAGGTTTCGGGGATACGCAGTATTTT.

The CDR3 loop is CSGGLAGENNEQFF. The CDR3 bases are TGCAGCGGGGGACTAGCGGGAGAGAACAATGAGCAGTTCTTC. The V call is TRBV29-1, the J call TRBJ2-1; 14 bases match TRBD2. The V gene end was trimmed by 7 bases and the J gene end by 5 bases; junction bases not matched to a gene: 4. CDR1 SQVTM and CDR2 ANQGSEA come from the germline V gene. This CDR3 contains 14 residues.

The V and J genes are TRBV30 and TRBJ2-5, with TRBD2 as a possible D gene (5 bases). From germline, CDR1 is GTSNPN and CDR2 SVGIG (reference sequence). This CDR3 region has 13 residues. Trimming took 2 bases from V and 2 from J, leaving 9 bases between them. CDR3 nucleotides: TGTGCCTGGAGTCATCGGACTCAAGAGACCCAGTACTTC. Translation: CAWSHRTQETQYF.

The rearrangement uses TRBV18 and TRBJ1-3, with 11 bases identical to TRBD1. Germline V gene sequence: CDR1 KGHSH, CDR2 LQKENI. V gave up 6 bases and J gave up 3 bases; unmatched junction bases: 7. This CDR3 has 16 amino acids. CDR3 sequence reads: CASSPDRGLVGNTIYF. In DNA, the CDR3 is TGTGCCAGCTCCCCGGACAGGGGGCTAGTTGGAAACACCATATATTTT. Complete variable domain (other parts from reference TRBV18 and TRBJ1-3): NAGVMQNPRHLVRRRGQEARLRCSPMKGHSHVYWYRQLPEEGLKFMVYLQKENIIDESGMPKERFSAEFPKEGPSILRIQQVVRGDSAAYFCASSPDRGLVGNTIYFGEGSWLTVV.

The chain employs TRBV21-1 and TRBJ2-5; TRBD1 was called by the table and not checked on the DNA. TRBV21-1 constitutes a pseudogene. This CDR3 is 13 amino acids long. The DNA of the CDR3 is TGTGCCAGCAGCAAAGTGACAGAAGAGACCCAGTACTTC. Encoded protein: CASSKVTEETQYF.

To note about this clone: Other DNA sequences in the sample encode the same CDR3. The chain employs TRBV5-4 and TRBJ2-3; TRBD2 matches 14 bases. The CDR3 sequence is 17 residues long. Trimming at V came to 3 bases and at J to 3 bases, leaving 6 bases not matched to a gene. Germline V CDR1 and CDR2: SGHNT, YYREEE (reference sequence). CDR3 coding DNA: TGTGCCAGCAGCTCAGGACTAGCGGGAGGTCTAACAGATACGCAGTATTTT. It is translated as CASSSGLAGGLTDTQYF. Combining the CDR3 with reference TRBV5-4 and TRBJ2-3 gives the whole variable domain ETGVTQSPTHLIKTRGQQVTLRCSSQSGHNTVSWYQQALGQGPQFIFQYYREEENGRGNFPPRFSGLQFPNYSSELNVNALELDDSALYLCASSSGLAGGLTDTQYFGPGTRLTVL.

CDR3 DNA: TGTGCCAGCAGCTTAGCGCGGGGAAGGGGAGAAAGAAGAACTGAAGCTTTCTTT. This codes for CASSLARGRGERRTEAFF. J is TRBJ1-1 and V is TRBV7-8, with a possible D match to TRBD1 (5 bases). CDR1 and CDR2 (germline): SGHVS, FQNEAQ. The CDR3 has 18 residues. Trimming removed 0 bases at V and 5 bases at J, with 22 bases between.

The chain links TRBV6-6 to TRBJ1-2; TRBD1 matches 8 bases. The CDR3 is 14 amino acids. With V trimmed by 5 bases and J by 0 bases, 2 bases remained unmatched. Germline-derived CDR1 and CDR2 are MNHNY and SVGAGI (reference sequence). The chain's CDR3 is CASSPDRANYGYTF. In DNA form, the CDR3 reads TGTGCCAGCAGTCCGGACAGGGCTAACTATGGCTACACCTTC.

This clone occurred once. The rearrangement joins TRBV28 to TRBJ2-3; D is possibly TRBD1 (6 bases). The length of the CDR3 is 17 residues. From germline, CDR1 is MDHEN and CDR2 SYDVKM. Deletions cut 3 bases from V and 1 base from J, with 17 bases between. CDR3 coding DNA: TGTGCCAGCAGTTTCCGACGCGTCTACAGGGGCACAGATACGCAGTATTTT. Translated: CASSFRRVYRGTDTQYF.

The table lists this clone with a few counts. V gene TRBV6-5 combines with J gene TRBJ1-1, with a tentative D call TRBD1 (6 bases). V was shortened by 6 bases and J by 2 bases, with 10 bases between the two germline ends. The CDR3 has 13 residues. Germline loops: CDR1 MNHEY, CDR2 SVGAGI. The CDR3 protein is CASRQGTNTEAFF. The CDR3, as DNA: TGTGCCAGCAGACAGGGAACTAACACTGAAGCTTTCTTT.

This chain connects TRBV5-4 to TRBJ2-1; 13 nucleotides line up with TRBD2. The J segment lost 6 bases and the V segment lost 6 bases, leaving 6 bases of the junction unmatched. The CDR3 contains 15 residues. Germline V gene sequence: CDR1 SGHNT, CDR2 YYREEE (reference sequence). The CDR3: CASNRLAGGVNEQFF. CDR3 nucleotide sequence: TGTGCCAGCAACAGACTAGCGGGAGGTGTCAATGAGCAGTTCTTC.

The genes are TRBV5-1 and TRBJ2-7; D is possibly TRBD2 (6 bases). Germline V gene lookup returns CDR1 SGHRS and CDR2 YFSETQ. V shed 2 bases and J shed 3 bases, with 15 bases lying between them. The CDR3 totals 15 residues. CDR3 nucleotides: TGCGCCAGCAGCTTCTACCCTCGGGGGATCTACGAGCAGTACTTC. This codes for CASSFYPRGIYEQYF.

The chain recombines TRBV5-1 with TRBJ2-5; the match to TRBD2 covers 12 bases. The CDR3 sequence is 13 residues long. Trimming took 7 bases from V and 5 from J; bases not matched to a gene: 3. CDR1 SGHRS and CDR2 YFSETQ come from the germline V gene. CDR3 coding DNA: TGCGCCAGCGGGACTAGCGGGCGGGAGACCCAGTACTTC. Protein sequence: CASGTSGRETQYF.